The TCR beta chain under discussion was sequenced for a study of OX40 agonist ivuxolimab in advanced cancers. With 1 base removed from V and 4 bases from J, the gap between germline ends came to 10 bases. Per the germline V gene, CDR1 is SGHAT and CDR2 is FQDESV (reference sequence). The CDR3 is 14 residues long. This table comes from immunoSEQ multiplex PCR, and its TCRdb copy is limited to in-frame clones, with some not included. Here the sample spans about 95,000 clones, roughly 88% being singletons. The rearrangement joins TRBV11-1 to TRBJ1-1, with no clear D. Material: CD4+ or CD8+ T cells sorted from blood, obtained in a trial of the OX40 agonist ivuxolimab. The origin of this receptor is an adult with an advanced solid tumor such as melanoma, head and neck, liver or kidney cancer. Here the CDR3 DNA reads TGTGCCAGCAGCTTAGTTGGTGGAGGCACTGAAGCTTTCTTT. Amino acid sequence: CASSLVGGGTEAFF.